Presented here are 24 T cell receptor beta chains from one specimen sequenced in a study of CD8 T cells in ankylosing spondylitis. Antigen specificity for these receptors is unknown. Study results and limitations: Among TCR beta sequences, a motif of 7 to 9 highly homologous variants appeared characteristic of ankylosing spondylitis blood.

A single record per CDR3 protein comes from TCRdb applying MiXCR to the 5' RACE reads. The sample has 700,000 to 850,000 distinct CDR3 sequences; approximately 12% are singletons. Sequenced: blood, either unsorted or a sorted T cell fraction (not recorded which). The receptors were gathered from a male donor with ankylosing spondylitis.

The chain joins TRBV27 to TRBJ1-5; possibly TRBD1 for D (6 bases). The V end lost 6 bases, the J end lost 7 bases, and 16 bases lay between the germline ends. Looked up from germline, CDR1 is MNHEY and CDR2 is SMNVEV (reference sequence). The CDR3 is made up of 14 amino acids. The CDR3 is CASSRGRGGQPQHF. The DNA of the CDR3 is TGTGCCAGCAGCCGGGGCAGGGGAGGACAGCCCCAGCATTTT.

This clonotype was counted only a few times. The V call is TRBV5-1, the J call TRBJ2-7, with a possible D match to TRBD2 (6 bases). Germline V gene data show CDR1 as SGHRS and CDR2 as YFSETQ. The CDR3 contains 15 residues. The V gene lost 5 bases and the J gene lost 0 bases, with 15 bases spanning the gap. The CDR3 DNA is TGCGCCAGCAGAGGTCCGGGACTCTCCTCCTACGAGCAGTACTTC. This encodes CASRGPGLSSYEQYF.

This clonotype has a single count. V and J are TRBV20-1 and TRBJ2-3, with TRBD2 matching over 8 bases. The CDR3 length is 17 residues. Germline V gene data show CDR1 as DFQATT and CDR2 as SNEGSKA (reference sequence). V gave up 5 bases and J gave up 2 bases; unmatched junction bases: 15. Written as DNA, the CDR3 is TGCAGTGCTTACGGCCGGGGGGGCTTAAGGGACACAGATACGCAGTATTTT. Amino acids: CSAYGRGGLRDTDTQYF.

V and J are TRBV7-9 and TRBJ2-1, with unresolved D. The CDR3 has 15 amino acids. The ends were cut back, 2 bases at V and 9 bases at J, with 17 bases in the middle. Germline V gives CDR1 SEHNR, CDR2 FQNEAQ (reference sequence). CDR3 DNA sequence: TGTGCCAGCAGCTTAATGGCCTCGGATTTGGGTGAGCAGTTCTTC. Its translation: CASSLMASDLGEQFF.

J is TRBJ2-5 and V is TRBV5-5; 7 bases line up with TRBD1. J was trimmed by 5 bases and V by 4 bases; bases with no gene match: 8. This CDR3 region has 14 residues. Per the germline V gene, CDR1 is SGHKS and CDR2 is YYEKEE (reference sequence). CDR3 region: CASSTQTGLETQYF. CDR3 nucleotides: TGTGCCAGCAGCACCCAGACAGGGTTGGAGACCCAGTACTTC.

The sample holds many counts of this clonotype. V and J are TRBV29-1 and TRBJ2-3; the D gene is possibly TRBD1 (5 bases). The V end was cut by 7 bases, the J end by 0 bases, with 8 bases between. Germline-derived CDR1 and CDR2 are SQVTM and ANQGSEA. The CDR3 loop spans 12 amino acids. CDR3 coding DNA: TGCAGCGGGGGCCCCAGCACAGATACGCAGTATTTT. Translating it yields CSGGPSTDTQYF.

The rearrangement uses TRBV7-8 and TRBJ2-3, with D hard to call. Germline V gives CDR1 SGHVS, CDR2 FQNEAQ. The CDR3 is 16 residues long. Trimming removed 1 base from V and 2 bases from J, with 13 bases in between. CDR3 loop: CASSLGVLLNTDTQYF. Written as DNA, the CDR3 is TGTGCCAGCAGCTTAGGAGTCTTGTTAAACACAGATACGCAGTATTTT. Using reference TRBV7-8 and TRBJ2-3 for the parts outside the CDR3, the full variable domain is GAGVSQSPRYKVAKRGQDVALRCDPISGHVSLFWYQQALGQGPEFLTYFQNEAQLDKSGLPSDRFFAERPEGSVSTLKIQRTQQEDSAVYLCASSLGVLLNTDTQYFGPGTRLTVL.

The rearrangement uses TRBV2 and TRBJ2-5; the D is unclear. The CDR3 spans 15 residues. CDR1 and CDR2 (germline): SNHLY, FYNNEI. Trimming stripped 6 bases from V and 2 bases from J, with 16 bases between. CDR3 in DNA: TGTGCCAGCAGCCGAAGCCCCGTAGGTCAAGAGACCCAGTACTTC. It specifies CASSRSPVGQETQYF.

This clonotype was detected a few times. The chain joins TRBV7-2 to TRBJ1-3, with unresolved D. CDR1 is SGHTA, CDR2 FQGNSA, per germline. V was shortened by 2 bases and J by 5 bases, with 7 bases between the two germline ends. CDR3 length: 13 residues. The DNA for the CDR3 is TGTGCCAGCAGCTTATCCCTGAGAAACACCATATATTTT. Translating gives CASSLSLRNTIYF. The complete variable domain, with remaining parts taken from reference TRBV7-2 and TRBJ1-3, reads GAGVSQSPSNKVTEKGKDVELRCDPISGHTALYWYRQSLGQGLEFLIYFQGNSAPDKSGLPSDRFSAERTGGSVSTLTIQRTQQEDSAVYLCASSLSLRNTIYFGEGSWLTVV.

In this sample, this clonotype turned up a few times. The chain couples TRBV7-6 to TRBJ1-4; D ambiguous. This CDR3 spans 14 amino acids. Trimming shortened V by 4 bases and J by 6 bases, and 12 bases separated the two germline ends. Germline V gives CDR1 SGHVS, CDR2 FNYEAQ. CDR3 protein: CASSSIPSDEKLFF. CDR3 nucleotide sequence: TGTGCCAGCAGCTCTATACCTTCGGATGAAAAACTGTTTTTT.

V and J are TRBV5-6 and TRBJ2-7, with 10 bases aligning to TRBD1. The CDR3 runs 15 residues. Trimming cost V 5 bases and J 3 bases; bases outside gene matches: 8. Per the germline V gene, CDR1 is SGHDT and CDR2 is YYEEEE. CDR3 sequence: CASSRTGTGVYEQYF. CDR3 sequence (DNA): TGTGCCAGCAGTCGAACCGGGACAGGGGTCTACGAGCAGTACTTC.

This clonotype was counted ten times or more. The chain couples TRBV20-1 to TRBJ1-3, with TRBD1 as a possible D gene (6 bases). V was shortened by 0 bases and J by 3 bases, with 12 bases between the two germline ends. Germline CDR1 reads DFQATT; CDR2 reads SNEGSKA (reference sequence). This CDR3 contains 15 residues. The CDR3 nucleotides read TGCAGTGCTAGAGAGGGGGCGGGGGATGGAAACACCATATATTTT. Amino acids: CSAREGAGDGNTIYF.

The DNA of the CDR3 is TGCAGTGCTAGAGTCTGGACCTCCACAGATACGCAGTATTTT. Translated: CSARVWTSTDTQYF. J is TRBJ2-3 and V is TRBV20-1; D not resolved. Germline CDR1 and CDR2: DFQATT and SNEGSKA (reference sequence). This CDR3 comprises 14 residues. The V gene lost 1 base and the J gene lost 2 bases, with 10 bases spanning the gap.

The gene calls are TRBV6-1 and TRBJ1-6, with D perhaps TRBD1 (5 bases). The V gene lost 5 bases and the J gene lost 10 bases, with 24 bases spanning the gap. Germline V gene lookup returns CDR1 MNHNS and CDR2 SASEGT. The length of the CDR3 is 17 residues. CDR3 nucleotide sequence: TGTGCCAGCAGTCAAATAGGCCGACAGCCGGTTGGCTCACCCCTCCACTTT. Translated: CASSQIGRQPVGSPLHF.

In this sample, this clonotype turned up a few times. The chain joins TRBV7-8 to TRBJ2-5; D not resolved. The CDR3 contains 12 residues. V lost 5 bases and J 7 bases, leaving 11 bases between the germline ends. Germline values: CDR1 SGHVS, CDR2 FQNEAQ. The chain's CDR3 is CASSPLAATQYF. The CDR3 coding sequence is TGTGCCAGCAGCCCCCTCGCGGCGACCCAGTACTTC.

The V call is TRBV5-1, the J call TRBJ2-5; the D is unclear. The V gene lost 1 base and the J gene lost 5 bases, with 12 bases spanning the gap. The CDR3 sequence is 14 residues long. Germline CDR1 SGHRS, CDR2 YFSETQ. The CDR3 loop reads CASSLQPGRETQYF. In DNA, the CDR3 is TGCGCCAGCAGCTTGCAACCCGGTAGGGAGACCCAGTACTTC.

This clonotype was recorded many times. The chain uses TRBV7-2 and TRBJ2-7, with D perhaps matching TRBD1 (5 bases). Germline CDR1 is SGHTA and CDR2 is FQGNSA. The CDR3 loop spans 13 amino acids. Trimming stripped 5 bases from V and 3 bases from J, with 11 bases between. This chain's CDR3 is CASSRQRGYEQYF. The CDR3 DNA follows: TGTGCCAGCAGCCGACAGAGAGGCTACGAGCAGTACTTC.

The chain uses TRBV10-2 and TRBJ2-1; 9 nucleotides line up with TRBD2. The CDR3 extends over 13 amino acids. J gave up 3 bases and V 6 bases, and 0 bases lay outside the gene matches. Germline values: CDR1 WSHSY, CDR2 SAAADI. The DNA for the CDR3 is TGCGCCAGCAGGACTAGCGGCTACAATGAGCAGTTCTTC. This encodes CASRTSGYNEQFF.

The chain is built from TRBV5-1 and TRBJ2-7; D is perhaps TRBD1 (5 bases). This CDR3 comprises 14 residues. V shed 0 bases and J shed 5 bases, with 12 bases lying between them. Germline-derived CDR1 and CDR2 are SGHRS and YFSETQ. The CDR3 protein is CASSLDGAWDEQYF. CDR3 nucleotide sequence: TGCGCCAGCAGCTTGGATGGGGCCTGGGACGAGCAGTACTTC.

In this sample, this clonotype turned up a few times. The chain recombines TRBV29-1 with TRBJ2-7; tentatively, D is TRBD1 or TRBD2 (5 bases each). This CDR3 has 11 amino acids. The V and J ends lost 6 bases and 2 bases respectively, with 8 bases between them. Germline V lookup: CDR1 SQVTM, CDR2 ANQGSEA. This CDR3 reads CSVGETYEQYF. Written as DNA, the CDR3 is TGCAGCGTAGGGGAGACCTACGAGCAGTACTTC.

This clonotype was recorded many times. This sequence joins TRBV18 and TRBJ1-2; the D is unclear. This CDR3 is 16 amino acids long. V was clipped by 2 bases and J by 4 bases, with 17 bases between them. CDR1 KGHSH and CDR2 LQKENI come from the germline V gene. The CDR3 sequence is CASSPSSMREFYGYTF. For the CDR3, the DNA is TGTGCCAGCTCACCATCGAGCATGCGAGAGTTCTATGGCTACACCTTC.

The table lists this clonotype with a few counts. The CDR3 nucleotides are TGCGCCAGCAGCTGGACAGAGCCGTACCAAGAGACCCAGTACTTC. It is translated as CASSWTEPYQETQYF. The chain uses TRBV5-1 and TRBJ2-5; possibly TRBD1 for D (6 bases). The CDR3 runs to 15 residues. Per the germline V gene, CDR1 is SGHRS and CDR2 is YFSETQ. With 3 bases removed from V and 0 bases from J, the gap between germline ends came to 12 bases.

The chain joins TRBV5-1 to TRBJ1-6; weak D call: TRBD1 (5 bases). Trimming shortened V by 4 bases and J by 7 bases, and 12 bases separated the two germline ends. From germline, CDR1 is SGHRS and CDR2 YFSETQ. This CDR3 comprises 14 residues. CDR3 bases: TGCGCCAGCAGCGGAGGGGACGGGAATTCACCCCTCCACTTT. Translating gives CASSGGDGNSPLHF. Supplemented by reference TRBV5-1 and TRBJ1-6, the full variable domain reads KAGVTQTPRYLIKTRGQQVTLSCSPISGHRSVSWYQQTPGQGLQFLFEYFSETQRNKGNFPGRFSGRQFSNSRSEMNVSTLELGDSALYLCASSGGDGNSPLHFGNGTRLTVT.

The chain uses TRBV12-3 or TRBV12-4 and TRBJ2-7; D is unclear. The CDR3 runs to 14 residues. The V end was cut by 3 bases, the J end by 4 bases, with 13 bases between. CDR3 amino acids: CASSLYGDAYEQYF. DNA of the CDR3: TGTGCCAGCAGTTTGTATGGGGATGCGTACGAGCAGTACTTC.